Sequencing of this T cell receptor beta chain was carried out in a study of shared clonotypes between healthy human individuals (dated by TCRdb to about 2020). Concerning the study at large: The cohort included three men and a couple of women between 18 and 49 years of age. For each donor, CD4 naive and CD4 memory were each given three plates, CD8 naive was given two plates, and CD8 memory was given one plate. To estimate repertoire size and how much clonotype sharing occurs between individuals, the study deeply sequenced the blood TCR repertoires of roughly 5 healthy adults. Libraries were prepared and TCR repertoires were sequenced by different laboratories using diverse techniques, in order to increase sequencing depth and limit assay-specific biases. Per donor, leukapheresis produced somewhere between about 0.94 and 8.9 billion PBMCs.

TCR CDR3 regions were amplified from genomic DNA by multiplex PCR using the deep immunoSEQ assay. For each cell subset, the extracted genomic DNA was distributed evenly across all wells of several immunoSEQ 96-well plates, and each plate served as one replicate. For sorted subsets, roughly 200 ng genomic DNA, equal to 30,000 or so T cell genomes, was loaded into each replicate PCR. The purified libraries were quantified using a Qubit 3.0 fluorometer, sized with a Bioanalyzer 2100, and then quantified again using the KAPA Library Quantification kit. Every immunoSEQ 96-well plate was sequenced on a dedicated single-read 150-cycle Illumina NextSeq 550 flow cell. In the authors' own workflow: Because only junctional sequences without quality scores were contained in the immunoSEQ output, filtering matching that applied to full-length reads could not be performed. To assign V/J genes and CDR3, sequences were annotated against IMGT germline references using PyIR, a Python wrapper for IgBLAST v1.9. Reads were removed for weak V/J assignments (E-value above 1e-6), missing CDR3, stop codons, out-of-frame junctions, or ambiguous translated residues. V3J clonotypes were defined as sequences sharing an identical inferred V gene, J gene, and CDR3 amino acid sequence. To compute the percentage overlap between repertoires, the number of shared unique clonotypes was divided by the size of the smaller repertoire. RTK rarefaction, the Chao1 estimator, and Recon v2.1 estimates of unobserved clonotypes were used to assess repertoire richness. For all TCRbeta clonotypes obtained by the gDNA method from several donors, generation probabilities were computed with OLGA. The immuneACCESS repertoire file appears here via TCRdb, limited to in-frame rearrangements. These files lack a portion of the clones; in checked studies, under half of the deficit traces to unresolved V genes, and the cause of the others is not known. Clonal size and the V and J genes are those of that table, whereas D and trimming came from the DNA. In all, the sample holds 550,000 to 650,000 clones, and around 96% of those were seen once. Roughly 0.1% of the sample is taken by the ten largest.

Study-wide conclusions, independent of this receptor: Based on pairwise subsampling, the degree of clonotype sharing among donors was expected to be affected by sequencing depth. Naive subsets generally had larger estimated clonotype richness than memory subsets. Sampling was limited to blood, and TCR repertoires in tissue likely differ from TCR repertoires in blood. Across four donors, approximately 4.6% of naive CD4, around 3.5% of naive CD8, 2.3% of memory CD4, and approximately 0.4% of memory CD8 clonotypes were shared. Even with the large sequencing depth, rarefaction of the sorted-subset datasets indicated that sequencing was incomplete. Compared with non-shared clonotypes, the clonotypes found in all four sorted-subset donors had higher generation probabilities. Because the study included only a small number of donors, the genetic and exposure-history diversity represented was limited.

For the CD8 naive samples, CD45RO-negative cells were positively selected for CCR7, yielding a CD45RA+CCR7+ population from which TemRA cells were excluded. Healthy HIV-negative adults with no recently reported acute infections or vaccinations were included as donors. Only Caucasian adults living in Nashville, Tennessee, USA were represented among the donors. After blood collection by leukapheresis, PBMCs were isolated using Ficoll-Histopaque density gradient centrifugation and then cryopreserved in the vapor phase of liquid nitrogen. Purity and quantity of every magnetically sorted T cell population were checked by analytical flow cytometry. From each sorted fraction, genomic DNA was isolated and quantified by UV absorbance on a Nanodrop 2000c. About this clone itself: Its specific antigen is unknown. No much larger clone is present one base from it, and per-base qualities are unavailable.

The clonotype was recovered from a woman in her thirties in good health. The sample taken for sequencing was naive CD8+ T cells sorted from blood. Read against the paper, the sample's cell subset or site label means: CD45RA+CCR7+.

The CDR3 amino acid sequence is: CASSSTGPSTDTQYF. The base sequence is TGTGCCAGCAGTTCGACAGGGCCAAGCACAGATACGCAGTATTTT. The chain is made from TRBV6-5 and TRBJ2-3, and 7 junction bases match TRBD1. The CDR3 sequence holds 15 residues, the cysteine and phenylalanine included. Of the read, only the CDR3 DNA is kept; its 45 bases are in frame from base 1. Looking up the germline V gene yields CDR1 MNHEY and CDR2 SVGAGI. Ends trimmed: V by 4 bases, J by 0 bases; bases unmatched to a gene: 4.